These 22 T cell receptor beta chains were sequenced from one sample in a study of vaccination effects on CD4 cells after COVID-19. Upon completion of 10 to 11 days in culture, CD4+ T cells were isolated. Profiled with immunoSEQ multiplex PCR; TCRdb holds only in-frame clones, not every one. The table includes 40,000 to 60,000 clones, around 74% detected once. Their cognate antigens are unknown. The sequencing used CD4+ T cells from PBMCs cultured without peptide, collected before COVID-19 vaccination. The receptor set was obtained from a human donor who had a prior SARS-CoV-2 infection.

The rearrangement links TRBV2 to TRBJ2-2; 9 nucleotides line up with TRBD1. In germline, CDR1 is SNHLY, CDR2 FYNNEI. The CDR3 sequence is 16 residues long. The ends lost 3 bases at V and 3 bases at J; junction bases unmatched: 5. CDR3 nucleotide sequence: TGTGCCAGCAGTGAGCGTGGGACAGGGTACACCGGGGAGCTGTTTTTT. Its translation: CASSERGTGYTGELFF.

This chain joins TRBV9 and TRBJ2-5, with TRBD2 matching over 8 bases. V lost 5 bases and J lost 0; bases outside the gene matches: 6. The CDR3 covers 15 residues. Germline V gene sequence: CDR1 SGDLS, CDR2 YYNGEE. Written as DNA, the CDR3 is TGTGCCAGCAGTCCTGCAGCGGGGGACCAAGAGACCCAGTACTTC. Its translation is CASSPAAGDQETQYF.

V usage is TRBV19 and J usage is TRBJ2-5, with D possibly TRBD1 on 6 matching bases. V gave up 3 bases and J gave up 6 bases, with 14 bases separating them. From germline, CDR1 is LNHDA and CDR2 SQIVND (reference sequence). The CDR3 has 14 amino acids. The CDR3 region has the DNA TGTGCCAGTAGTATCTATCAGGGGATGAAGACCCAGTACTTC. Translating gives CASSIYQGMKTQYF.

The J gene is TRBJ2-5, the V gene TRBV3-1 (or the pseudogene TRBV3-2); 7 bases align to TRBD2. J was trimmed by 1 base and V by 2 bases; bases with no gene match: 1. CDR3 size: 14 residues. Looked up from germline, CDR1 is LGHDT and CDR2 is YNNKEL (reference sequence). In nucleotides, the CDR3 is TGTGCCAGCAGCCAACGGACTAGCCAAGAGACCCAGTACTTC. Translation: CASSQRTSQETQYF.

The chain links TRBV5-1 to TRBJ2-7, with 10 bases fitting TRBD1. Germline V gene lookup returns CDR1 SGHRS and CDR2 YFSETQ. There are 15 residues in the CDR3. The ends lost 7 bases at V and 2 bases at J; junction bases unmatched: 9. CDR3 nucleotide sequence: TGCGCCAGCGCAGACGTAGGGACAGGGGCCTACGAGCAGTACTTC. Its translation is CASADVGTGAYEQYF.

The chain uses TRBV3-1 (or the pseudogene TRBV3-2) and TRBJ2-3, with 10 nucleotides matching TRBD2. CDR1 and CDR2 (germline): LGHDT, YNNKEL (reference sequence). V lost 4 bases and J lost 7; bases outside the gene matches: 8. The CDR3 consists of 15 residues. The CDR3 DNA sequence: TGTGCCAGCAGCCTACTGAGCGGGGGGGCTAATACGCAGTATTTT. It codes for CASSLLSGGANTQYF.

For this clone: Other DNA sequences of this sample code for an identical CDR3. The V gene is TRBV5-1, the J gene TRBJ1-2; 8 bases are shared with TRBD1. Trimming took 0 bases from V and 8 from J; bases not matched to a gene: 9. The germline gives CDR1 SGHRS, CDR2 YFSETQ. The CDR3 spans 15 residues. The DNA of the CDR3 is TGCGCCAGCAGCTTGGACACAGGGGGGAGCTACGGCTACACCTTC. Translation: CASSLDTGGSYGYTF.

This clone was detected only once. V is TRBV6-1 and J is TRBJ2-7; 13 nucleotides line up with TRBD2. Germline CDR1 reads MNHNS; CDR2 reads SASEGT. The CDR3 sequence is 17 residues long. Trimming cost V 4 bases and J 3 bases; bases outside gene matches: 9. The CDR3 loop is CASSVVGLAGILYEQYF. The CDR3 coding sequence is TGTGCCAGCAGTGTAGTGGGACTAGCGGGGATTCTCTACGAGCAGTACTTC.

This clone was seen only a few times. This chain links TRBV19 with TRBJ2-7; tentative D call: TRBD1 (6 bases). The V end was cut by 6 bases, the J end by 3 bases, with 18 bases between. Germline loops: CDR1 LNHDA, CDR2 SQIVND (reference sequence). CDR3 length: 15 residues. As DNA, the CDR3 is TGTGCCAGTAGCCCTAACAGGGTCGCGTTCTACGAGCAGTACTTC. Protein: CASSPNRVAFYEQYF.

The chain links TRBV28 to TRBJ2-3; tentative D call: TRBD1 (8 bases). Trimming left V 6 bases short and J 3 bases short, with 16 bases between. CDR3 length equals 15 residues. Germline CDR1 and CDR2: MDHEN and SYDVKM. CDR3 region: CASSQTQGGTDTQYF. The CDR3 nucleotides are TGTGCCAGCAGCCAAACACAGGGGGGGACAGATACGCAGTATTTT.

The chain carries TRBV6-1 and TRBJ2-1; 7 bases map to TRBD2. The CDR3 sequence is 16 residues long. The trim removed 4 bases at V and 0 bases at J, leaving 6 bases unmatched. CDR1 and CDR2 from the germline V gene are MNHNS and SASEGT. The chain's CDR3 is CASSATLAVSYNEQFF. The CDR3 bases are TGTGCCAGCAGTGCTACCCTAGCGGTCTCCTACAATGAGCAGTTCTTC.

In the case of this clone: One junction end disagrees with the germline gene, perhaps due to a read error. J is TRBJ1-1 and V is TRBV11-2; D unclear. This CDR3 contains 17 residues. Germline values: CDR1 SGHAT, CDR2 FQNNGV. Here the CDR3 reads CANSSRFRARSNTEAFF. The CDR3 nucleotides are TGTGCCAACAGCTCACGGTTTCGGGCTAGGTCGAACACTGAAGCTTTCTTT.

V is TRBV19 and J is TRBJ1-2; weak D call: TRBD1 (6 bases). Germline V gene sequence: CDR1 LNHDA, CDR2 SQIVND (reference sequence). The ends were cut back, 5 bases at V and 7 bases at J, with 11 bases in the middle. The CDR3 length is 12 residues. In DNA form, the CDR3 reads TGTGCCAGTAGTTCACGAGGGGGTGGCTACACCTTC. This encodes CASSSRGGGYTF.

This clone has only one observation. The rearrangement joins TRBV2 to TRBJ1-1; possible D gene TRBD1, 5 bases. CDR3 length: 13 residues. The germline V gene has CDR1 SNHLY and CDR2 FYNNEI. Trimming stripped 11 bases from V and 2 bases from J, with 15 bases between. CDR3 DNA: TGTGCCGGTCAGTACAGGCCTAACACTGAAGCTTTCTTT. It specifies CAGQYRPNTEAFF.

The CDR3 nucleotides are TGTGCCACCAGTGATCCGCGGCAGGGGGACACTGAAGCTTTCTTT. Translating it yields CATSDPRQGDTEAFF. V is TRBV24-1 and J is TRBJ1-1; 7 bases are a match to TRBD1. The germline CDR1 and CDR2 sequences are KGHDR and SFDVKD. The trim removed 3 bases at V and 3 bases at J, leaving 6 bases unmatched. The CDR3 is 15 amino acids.

The chain combines TRBV5-5 with TRBJ2-7, with D possibly matching TRBD1 (6 bases). CDR3 length equals 15 residues. Trimming took off 0 bases at V and 6 bases at J, with 16 bases between the two ends. Germline V gene sequence: CDR1 SGHKS, CDR2 YYEKEE (reference sequence). The CDR3 protein is CASSLEGDISVEQYF. Here the CDR3 DNA reads TGTGCCAGCAGCTTGGAGGGGGACATATCCGTCGAGCAGTACTTC.

This chain links TRBV7-8 with TRBJ2-5; 7 bases match TRBD2. The CDR3 loop spans 16 amino acids. CDR1 and CDR2 (germline): SGHVS, FQNEAQ. After removal of 5 bases from V and 1 base from J, the junction contained 10 bases not matched to a gene. The CDR3, as DNA: TGTGCCAGCAGCCCTCTAAGGGCGGGAGTCCAAGAGACCCAGTACTTC. Its protein is CASSPLRAGVQETQYF.

V usage is TRBV6-5 and J usage is TRBJ1-1, with D possibly being TRBD1 (5 bases). Germline V gene data show CDR1 as MNHEY and CDR2 as SVGAGI. The CDR3 runs to 13 residues. Trimming stripped 6 bases from V and 1 base from J, with 9 bases between. The CDR3 bases are TGTGCCAGCAGGCTAACAGGGAACACTGAAGCTTTCTTT. The encoded protein is CASRLTGNTEAFF.

V and J are TRBV19 and TRBJ1-5, with 12 positions matching TRBD1. This CDR3 comprises 19 residues. The ends lost 1 base at V and 4 bases at J; junction bases unmatched: 11. CDR1 is LNHDA, CDR2 SQIVND, per germline (reference sequence). CDR3 DNA sequence: TGTGCCAGTAGTATAGGACCGGGACAGGGGGCCGTCAGGAATCAGCCCCAGCATTTT. This gives the protein CASSIGPGQGAVRNQPQHF.

In regard to this clone: The sample carries other DNA sequences with the same CDR3. The rearrangement links TRBV12-3 or TRBV12-4 to TRBJ2-5, with D unclear. V was trimmed by 5 bases and J by 4 bases, leaving 8 bases between them. This CDR3 region has 12 residues. This chain's CDR3 is CASSPVRETQYF. In DNA form, the CDR3 reads TGTGCCAGCAGTCCCGTTAGAGAGACCCAGTACTTC.

The rearrangement joins TRBV28 to TRBJ2-3, with D uncertain. The ends were cut back, 4 bases at V and 0 bases at J, with 5 bases in the middle. The length of the CDR3 is 13 residues. The germline V gene has CDR1 MDHEN and CDR2 SYDVKM. In nucleotides, the CDR3 is TGTGCCAGCAGTTCATCTAGCACAGATACGCAGTATTTT. Its translation: CASSSSSTDTQYF.

V gene TRBV30 combines with J gene TRBJ2-2, with TRBD2 identical over 9 bases. CDR1 is GTSNPN and CDR2 is SVGIG in the germline V gene (reference sequence). V was pared by 3 bases and J by 6 bases, with 8 bases of the junction left unmatched. The CDR3 covers 15 residues. Here the CDR3 DNA reads TGTGCCTGGAGCCTGAGGCTAGCGGGATCCGGGGAGCTGTTTTTT. Amino acids: CAWSLRLAGSGELFF.